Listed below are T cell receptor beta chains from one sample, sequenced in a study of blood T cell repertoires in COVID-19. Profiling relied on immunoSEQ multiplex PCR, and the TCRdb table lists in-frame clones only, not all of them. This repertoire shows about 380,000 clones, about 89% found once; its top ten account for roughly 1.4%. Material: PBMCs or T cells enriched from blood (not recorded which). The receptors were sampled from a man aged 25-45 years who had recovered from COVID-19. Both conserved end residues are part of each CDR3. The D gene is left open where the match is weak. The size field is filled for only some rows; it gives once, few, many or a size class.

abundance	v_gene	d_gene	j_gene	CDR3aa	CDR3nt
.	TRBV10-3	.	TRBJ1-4	CASGGFDEKLFF	TGTGCCAGCGGAGGGTTTGATGAAAAACTGTTTTTT
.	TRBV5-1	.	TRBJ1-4	CASSLDGGLGEKLFF	TGCGCCAGCAGCTTGGACGGCGGGTTAGGTGAAAAACTGTTTTTT
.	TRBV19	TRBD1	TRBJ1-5	CASAGQGAHQPQHF	TGTGCCAGTGCTGGACAGGGGGCTCATCAGCCCCAGCATTTT
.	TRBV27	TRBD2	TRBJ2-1	CATGASGGYIVF	TGTGCCACCGGGGCTAGCGGGGGCTACATTGTCTTC
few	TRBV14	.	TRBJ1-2	CASSLSGRVSYGYTF	TGTGCCAGCAGCCTTTCTGGGAGGGTATCCTATGGCTACACCTTC
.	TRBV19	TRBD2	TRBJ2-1	CASSIKPQLAGGLHEQFF	TGTGCCAGTAGTATTAAACCCCAACTAGCGGGGGGACTACATGAGCAGTTCTTC
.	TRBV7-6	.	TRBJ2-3	CASSPGETDTQYF	TGTGCCAGCAGCCCTGGGGAGACAGATACGCAGTATTTT
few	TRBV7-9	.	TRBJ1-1	CASSGNRDMNTEAFF	TGTGCCAGCAGCGGAAACCGGGACATGAACACTGAAGCTTTCTTT
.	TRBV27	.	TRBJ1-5	CASSLSGQGYQPQHF	TGTGCCAGCAGTTTATCTGGGCAGGGGTATCAGCCCCAGCATTTT
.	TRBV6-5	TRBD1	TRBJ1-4	CASSTRTGINEKLFF	TGTGCCAGCAGTACCCGGACAGGGATTAATGAAAAACTGTTTTTT
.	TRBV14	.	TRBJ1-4	CASSPTRWNEKLFF	TGTGCCAGCAGCCCCACCCGGTGGAATGAAAAACTGTTTTTT
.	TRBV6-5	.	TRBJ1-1	CASSMGREAGEAFF	TGTGCCAGCAGTATGGGCAGGGAAGCAGGCGAAGCTTTCTTT
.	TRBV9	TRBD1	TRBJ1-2	CASSVGQVGMSNYGYTF	TGTGCCAGCAGCGTGGGACAGGTGGGGATGTCTAACTATGGCTACACCTTC
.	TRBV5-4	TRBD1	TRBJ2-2	CASSSHPGGTGELFF	TGTGCCAGCAGCTCCCATCCAGGGGGCACCGGGGAGCTGTTTTTT
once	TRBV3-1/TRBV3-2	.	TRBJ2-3	CASSQDQATDTQYF	TGTGCCAGCAGCCAAGACCAGGCCACAGATACGCAGTATTTT
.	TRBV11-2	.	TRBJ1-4	CASSFGGPELFF	TGTGCCAGCAGCTTCGGGGGGCCGGAACTGTTTTTT
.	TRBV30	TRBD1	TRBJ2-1	CAWGSGTGYNEQFF	TGTGCCTGGGGCTCCGGGACAGGGTACAATGAGCAGTTCTTC
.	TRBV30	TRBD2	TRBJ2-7	CAWNGGDSYEQYF	TGTGCCTGGAATGGGGGGGACTCCTACGAGCAGTACTTC
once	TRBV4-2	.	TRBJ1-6	CASSQDDRDNSPLHF	TGTGCCAGCAGCCAAGATGATCGGGATAATTCACCCCTCCACTTT
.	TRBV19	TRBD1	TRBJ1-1	CASRPRDRGENTEAFF	TGTGCCAGTAGACCCCGAGACAGGGGCGAGAACACTGAAGCTTTCTTT
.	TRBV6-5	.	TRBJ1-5	CASSRSHNQPQHF	TGTGCCAGCAGTCGGAGTCACAATCAGCCCCAGCATTTT
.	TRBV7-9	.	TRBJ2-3	CASSRKGADTQYF	TGTGCCAGCAGTCGTAAGGGGGCAGATACGCAGTATTTT
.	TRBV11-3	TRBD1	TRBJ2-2	CASSRDRETGELFF	TGTGCCAGCAGCCGGGACAGGGAGACCGGGGAGCTGTTTTTT
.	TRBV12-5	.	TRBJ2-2	CASGFGQGNTGELFF	TGTGCTAGTGGTTTTGGGCAGGGGAACACCGGGGAGCTGTTTTTT
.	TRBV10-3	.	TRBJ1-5	CAISEVGNSNQPQHF	TGTGCCATCAGTGAAGTCGGGAATAGCAATCAGCCCCAGCATTTT
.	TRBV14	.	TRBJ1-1	CASSYGGGAEAFF	TGTGCCAGCAGCTATGGGGGAGGGGCTGAAGCTTTCTTT
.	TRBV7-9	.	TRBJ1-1	CASSSGGNTEAFF	TGTGCCAGCAGCTCCGGGGGGAACACTGAAGCTTTCTTT
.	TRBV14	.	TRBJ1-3	CASSRRDSGNTIYF	TGTGCCAGCAGTCGACGGGACTCTGGAAACACCATATATTTT
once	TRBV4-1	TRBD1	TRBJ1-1	CASSQGTGGQAFF	TGCGCCAGCAGCCAGGGGACAGGGGGGCAAGCTTTCTTT
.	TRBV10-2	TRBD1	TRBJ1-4	CASSPIQGAGEKLFF	TGCGCCAGCAGTCCCATACAGGGGGCGGGTGAAAAACTGTTTTTT
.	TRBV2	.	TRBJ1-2	CASSDQSNYGYTF	TGTGCCAGCAGTGATCAGTCTAACTATGGCTACACCTTC
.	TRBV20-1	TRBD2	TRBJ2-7	CSASPRRGGVYEQYF	TGCAGTGCTAGTCCTCGGCGGGGGGGAGTGTACGAGCAGTACTTC
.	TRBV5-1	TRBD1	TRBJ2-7	CASSPGQGKHEQYF	TGCGCCAGCAGCCCCGGACAGGGTAAGCACGAGCAGTACTTC
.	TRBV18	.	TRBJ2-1	CASSPPAESGEQFF	TGTGCCAGCTCACCACCAGCAGAATCGGGTGAGCAGTTCTTC
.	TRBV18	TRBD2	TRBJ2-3	CASSPPAGLAGSSDTQYF	TGTGCCAGCTCACCACCGGCAGGATTAGCGGGGTCTTCAGATACGCAGTATTTT
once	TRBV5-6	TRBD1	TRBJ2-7	CASSSDRGQYEQYF	TGTGCCAGCAGCTCGGACAGGGGGCAATACGAGCAGTACTTC
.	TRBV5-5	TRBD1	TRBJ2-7	CASSLRGQSYEQYF	TGTGCCAGCAGCCTCAGGGGGCAGTCCTACGAGCAGTACTTC
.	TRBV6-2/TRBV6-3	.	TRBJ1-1	CASSLATMRTEAFF	TGTGCCAGCAGTTTAGCCACCATGAGGACTGAAGCTTTCTTT